This T cell receptor (beta chain) was recorded in a study of OX40 agonist ivuxolimab in advanced cancers. The CDR3 totals 13 residues. V lost 8 bases and J lost 6; bases outside the gene matches: 10. From germline, CDR1 is SNHLY and CDR2 FYNNEI. Measured with immunoSEQ multiplex PCR; TCRdb has only the in-frame clones, and not every one. Of some 95,000 clones in the sample, around nine tenths were seen once. As to this clone: As yet, its antigen is unknown.

Regarding the study as a whole: By week 6 at 0.1 to 3.0 mg/kg, blood CD4+ and CD8+ T cells had expanded clonally. There were also nonresponders showing low normalized T-cell clonal expansion.

Sequencing used CD4+ or CD8+ T cells sorted from blood, obtained in a trial of the OX40 agonist ivuxolimab. This rearrangement joins TRBV2 to TRBJ2-7; 7 nucleotides align to TRBD2. The source of this sequence is an adult with an advanced solid tumor such as melanoma, head and neck, liver or kidney cancer. CDR3 nucleotides: TGTGCCAGCGGGGGAGGGGAGCGGCGCGAGCAGTACTTC. As protein: CASGGGERREQYF. The full variable domain, completed using reference TRBV2 and TRBJ2-7, is EPEVTQTPSHQVTQMGQEVILRCVPISNHLYFYWYRQILGQKVEFLVSFYNNEISEKSEIFDDQFSVERPDGSNFTLKIRSTKLEDSAMYFCASGGGERREQYFGPGTRLTVT.